The 20 T cell receptor beta chains given below trace back to one sample, sequenced in a study of T-cell reconstitution after alpha-beta-depleted transplantation in children (dated by TCRdb to 2016 to 2018). Receptor amplification or capture employed PCR. Instrument on record: Illumina HiSeq 2500. Molecular barcoding was employed in the preparation of TCR libraries, with unique molecular identifiers being used to normalize TCRbeta repertoire quantification. TCRdb applied fastp at Q25 and MiXCR to the public reads, then kept only in-frame beta chains. Merged by CDR3 protein, the rows form single entries marked with the most common genes and DNA. The sample table contains roughly 300,000 distinct CDR3 sequences; only one count was recorded for 11% of them. The ten largest clones add up to about a quarter of the sample. Interpreted using the paper, the treatment or condition label stands for: allogeneic hematopoietic cell transplantation with graft depleted of TCRalphabeta T cells and CD19 B cells.

The material was peripheral blood, obtained 180 days after TCRalphabeta/CD19-depleted stem cell transplant. These receptors were obtained from a male patient between 2 and 10 years old who had a stem cell transplant for chronic granulomatous disease, so the T cells may come from the graft donor.

This clonotype has at least ten counts. The CDR3 nucleotides are TGTGCCAGCAGCCGGGTGCTAGCGGGAGGGCCAGGGGAGACCCAGTACTTC. This translates into CASSRVLAGGPGETQYF. The rearrangement links TRBV5-4 to TRBJ2-5; 12 nucleotides match TRBD2. The germline V gene encodes CDR1 SGHNT and CDR2 YYREEE (reference sequence). Losses at the gene ends were 4 bases for V and 5 bases for J; bases not matched to a gene: 12. This CDR3 spans 17 amino acids.

This clonotype was seen just once. This may be a read error, as it is one base from a much larger clone. This chain connects TRBV5-5 to TRBJ2-7, with D possibly being TRBD1 (5 bases). Germline V gene lookup returns CDR1 SGHKS and CDR2 YYEKEE (reference sequence). This CDR3 has 15 amino acids. V gave up 5 bases and J gave up 2 bases, with 17 bases separating them. CDR3 coding DNA: TGTGCCAGCAGGCTTGACAGCCAACTAACCTACGAGCAGTACTTC. Its translation is CASRLDSQLTYEQYF.

This clonotype was detected many times. The chain employs TRBV12-3 or TRBV12-4 and TRBJ2-7; weak D call: TRBD1 (5 bases). The CDR3 consists of 13 residues. V dropped 1 base and J dropped 3 bases, with 7 bases sitting between them. The CDR3 spells CASSLVQGYEQYF. In nucleotides, the CDR3 is TGTGCCAGCAGTTTAGTGCAGGGCTACGAGCAGTACTTC.

The sample holds a few counts of this clonotype. The V gene is TRBV27, the J gene TRBJ2-7, with 10 bases identical to TRBD2. The ends lost 3 bases at V and 3 bases at J; junction bases unmatched: 8. Germline loops: CDR1 MNHEY, CDR2 SMNVEV (reference sequence). The CDR3 has 16 amino acids. CDR3 region: CASSFSLLAGDYEQYF. In DNA form, the CDR3 reads TGTGCCAGCAGTTTTAGTTTGCTAGCGGGAGACTACGAGCAGTACTTC.

Remarks on this clonotype: A much larger clone differs by one base, so this may be a read error. Because it lacks the conserved phenylalanine or tryptophan at the end, this CDR3 is likely a read error. The chain employs TRBV5-1 and TRBJ1-2; 7 bases agree with TRBD1. Per the germline V gene, CDR1 is SGHRS and CDR2 is YFSETQ. The junction had 6 bases not matched to a gene; V was cut back by 4 bases and J by 3 bases. The CDR3 loop spans 14 amino acids. The CDR3 is CASSLTGFDYGYTL. The CDR3 nucleotides read TGCGCCAGCAGCCTGACAGGGTTCGACTATGGCTACACCTTA.

There are many counts of this clonotype. The rearrangement joins TRBV12-3 or TRBV12-4 to TRBJ2-3; tentatively, D is TRBD1 or TRBD2 (5 bases each). The germline V and J ends were trimmed by 6 bases and 0 bases, with 19 bases remaining between them. The CDR3 runs 17 residues. Here the CDR3 reads CASRPTRGTSSTDTQYF. Here the CDR3 DNA reads TGTGCCAGCAGACCAACCCGAGGGACCTCAAGCACAGATACGCAGTATTTT.

At least ten counts were recorded for this clonotype. This chain joins TRBV20-1 and TRBJ2-3; 9 bases map to TRBD1. The CDR3 has 16 amino acids. The V segment lost 3 bases and the J segment 7 bases; nucleotides outside the gene matches: 14. Germline V gene sequence: CDR1 DFQATT, CDR2 SNEGSKA (reference sequence). CDR3 bases: TGCAGTGCTAGCCCGGGACAGGGAAAAGGGTGGCATACGCAGTATTTT. This translates into CSASPGQGKGWHTQYF.

The chain uses TRBV10-2 and TRBJ1-1; D uncertain. Germline assignment: CDR1 WSHSY and CDR2 SAAADI. The length of the CDR3 is 16 residues. Trimming pared 6 bases from V and 4 bases from J, leaving 21 bases between. CDR3 sequence: CASRWFFLPPGTEAFF. In nucleotides, the CDR3 is TGCGCCAGCAGATGGTTCTTTTTACCGCCCGGCACTGAAGCTTTCTTT.

This clonotype was counted many times. This chain links TRBV6-1 with TRBJ2-2; D perhaps matches TRBD1 (5 bases). The CDR3 spans 19 residues. Trimming took off 7 bases at V and 6 bases at J, with 30 bases between the two ends. Per germline, CDR1 MNHNS and CDR2 SASEGT. In DNA, the CDR3 is TGTGCCAGCACTCACCCTGGGGCAGAGACAATCCTCCTCGCCGGGGAGCTGTTTTTT. Its protein product is CASTHPGAETILLAGELFF.

Comments on this clonotype: A much larger clone lies one base from this, so it may be a read error. V gene TRBV7-2 combines with J gene TRBJ2-1; 10 bases fit TRBD1. This CDR3 has 14 amino acids. CDR1 is SGHTA and CDR2 is FQGNSA in the germline V gene. The chain's CDR3 is CASSLGQGLDEQLF. The CDR3 DNA reads TGTGCCAGCAGCTTGGGACAGGGGCTAGATGAGCAGCTCTTC.

This clonotype was seen many times. The chain employs TRBV7-2 and TRBJ2-2; tentative D call: TRBD2 (5 bases). The CDR3 spans 13 residues. Germline CDR1 and CDR2: SGHTA and FQGNSA. Trimming shortened V by 5 bases and J by 6 bases, and 10 bases separated the two germline ends. In nucleotides, the CDR3 is TGTGCCAGCAGCCCGTCGCGGGCCGGGGAGCTGTTTTTT. This translates into CASSPSRAGELFF.

The chain employs TRBV3-1 and TRBJ2-2; D gene ambiguous. Between the trimmed V and J ends, which lost 0 bases and 4 bases, there was a span of 3 bases. The CDR3 is made up of 13 amino acids. CDR1 is LGHDT and CDR2 is YNNKEL in the germline V gene (reference sequence). The CDR3: CASSQDPTGELFF. For the CDR3, the DNA is TGTGCCAGCAGCCAAGATCCCACCGGGGAGCTGTTTTTT.

This clonotype was counted ten times or more. The chain employs TRBV12-3 or TRBV12-4 and TRBJ2-2; D is unresolved. Deletions cut 2 bases from V and 6 bases from J, with 10 bases between. This CDR3 region has 14 residues. CDR3 sequence: CASSLSSRPGELFF. CDR3 DNA: TGTGCCAGCAGTTTAAGTTCACGTCCCGGGGAGCTGTTTTTT.

This clonotype has just a few counts. This chain connects TRBV10-3 to TRBJ1-4; D is unclear. The V gene lost 6 bases and the J gene lost 0 bases, with 11 bases spanning the gap. CDR1 and CDR2 (germline): ENHRY, SYGVKD. This CDR3 comprises 15 residues. As DNA, the CDR3 is TGTGCCATCAGCGAGACGGGAGCAACTAATGAAAAACTGTTTTTT. This sequence encodes CAISETGATNEKLFF.

This clonotype was recorded at least ten times. The V gene is TRBV18, the J gene TRBJ2-7; D is possibly TRBD1 (5 bases). The V end was cut by 6 bases, the J end by 3 bases, with 33 bases between. CDR1 and CDR2 (germline): KGHSH, LQKENI. CDR3 length: 20 amino acids. CDR3 protein: CASSRAPSSTQGSSIYEQYF. In DNA, the CDR3 is TGTGCCAGCTCGCGCGCACCTAGTAGTACCCAGGGAAGCTCCATCTACGAGCAGTACTTC.

This clonotype was observed at least ten times. V and J are TRBV20-1 and TRBJ2-1; possible D gene TRBD1, 5 bases. The CDR3 is made up of 14 amino acids. V lost 3 bases and J lost 3, with 12 bases in between. Germline CDR1 DFQATT, CDR2 SNEGSKA (reference sequence). The CDR3 spells CSASWGRVYNEQFF. Written as DNA, the CDR3 is TGCAGTGCTAGTTGGGGCAGGGTCTACAATGAGCAGTTCTTC.

This clonotype was seen at least ten times. V gene TRBV5-1 combines with J gene TRBJ2-7; 8 positions agree with TRBD1. J lost 2 bases, V lost 0 bases, and 10 bases had no gene match. There are 17 residues in the CDR3. Germline V gives CDR1 SGHRS, CDR2 YFSETQ. CDR3: CASSLAGQGIPAYEQYF. The CDR3 region has the DNA TGCGCCAGCAGCTTGGCTGGACAGGGTATACCCGCCTACGAGCAGTACTTC.

At least ten counts were recorded for this clonotype. The V gene is TRBV7-8, the J gene TRBJ2-4; possibly TRBD1 for D (6 bases). The germline gives CDR1 SGHVS, CDR2 FQNEAQ. There are 16 residues in the CDR3. V was pared by 0 bases and J by 6 bases, with 15 bases between. CDR3 in amino acids: CASSLAARTALNIQYF. Written as DNA, the CDR3 is TGTGCCAGCAGCTTAGCGGCCAGGACAGCCCTAAACATTCAGTACTTC.

This clonotype was counted ten times or more. The V call is TRBV7-2, the J call TRBJ2-4, with TRBD1 matching over 9 bases. The CDR3 spans 16 residues. Per germline, CDR1 SGHTA and CDR2 FQGNSA. J lost 4 bases, V lost 0 bases, and 4 bases had no gene match. The CDR3 nucleotides are TGTGCCAGCAGCTTAGCGACTGGGACAGGGAAAAACATTCAGTACTTC. Its protein product is CASSLATGTGKNIQYF.

In this sample, this clonotype turned up a few times. The gene calls are TRBV28 and TRBJ2-7, with a tentative D call TRBD1 (5 bases). The CDR3 loop spans 12 amino acids. Germline CDR1 reads MDHEN; CDR2 reads SYDVKM. Trimming cost V 10 bases and J 4 bases, with 14 bases left between them. The CDR3, as DNA: TGTGCCACCGAAGGGGATCCATACGAGCAGTACTTC. It encodes CATEGDPYEQYF.